This T cell receptor (beta chain) stems from a study of blood T cell dynamics during melanoma immunotherapy. Study details: Metastatic melanoma patients received first-line pembrolizumab or nivolumab plus ipilimumab.

A fixed DNA input of around 0.35 ug was used per bulk PBMC sample. Method: immunoSEQ multiplex PCR; TCRdb's copy keeps in-frame clones and lacks some. The table includes about 11,000 clones, roughly 80% detected once. Time point specified: week 3, after first cycle of checkpoint inhibitor. The source is a human donor with melanoma. The specimen comprised blood, sampled from a patient treated with checkpoint blockade.

The CDR3 DNA reads TGCGCCAGCAGCTTCCGAACGGAGGTCTCTGGGGCCAACGTCCTGACTTTC. Translating it yields CASSFRTEVSGANVLTF. The chain is built from TRBV5-1 and TRBJ2-6; D might be TRBD2 (5 bases). Germline CDR1 reads SGHRS; CDR2 reads YFSETQ. This CDR3 contains 17 residues. Trimming shortened V by 2 bases and J by 0 bases, and 12 bases separated the two germline ends.